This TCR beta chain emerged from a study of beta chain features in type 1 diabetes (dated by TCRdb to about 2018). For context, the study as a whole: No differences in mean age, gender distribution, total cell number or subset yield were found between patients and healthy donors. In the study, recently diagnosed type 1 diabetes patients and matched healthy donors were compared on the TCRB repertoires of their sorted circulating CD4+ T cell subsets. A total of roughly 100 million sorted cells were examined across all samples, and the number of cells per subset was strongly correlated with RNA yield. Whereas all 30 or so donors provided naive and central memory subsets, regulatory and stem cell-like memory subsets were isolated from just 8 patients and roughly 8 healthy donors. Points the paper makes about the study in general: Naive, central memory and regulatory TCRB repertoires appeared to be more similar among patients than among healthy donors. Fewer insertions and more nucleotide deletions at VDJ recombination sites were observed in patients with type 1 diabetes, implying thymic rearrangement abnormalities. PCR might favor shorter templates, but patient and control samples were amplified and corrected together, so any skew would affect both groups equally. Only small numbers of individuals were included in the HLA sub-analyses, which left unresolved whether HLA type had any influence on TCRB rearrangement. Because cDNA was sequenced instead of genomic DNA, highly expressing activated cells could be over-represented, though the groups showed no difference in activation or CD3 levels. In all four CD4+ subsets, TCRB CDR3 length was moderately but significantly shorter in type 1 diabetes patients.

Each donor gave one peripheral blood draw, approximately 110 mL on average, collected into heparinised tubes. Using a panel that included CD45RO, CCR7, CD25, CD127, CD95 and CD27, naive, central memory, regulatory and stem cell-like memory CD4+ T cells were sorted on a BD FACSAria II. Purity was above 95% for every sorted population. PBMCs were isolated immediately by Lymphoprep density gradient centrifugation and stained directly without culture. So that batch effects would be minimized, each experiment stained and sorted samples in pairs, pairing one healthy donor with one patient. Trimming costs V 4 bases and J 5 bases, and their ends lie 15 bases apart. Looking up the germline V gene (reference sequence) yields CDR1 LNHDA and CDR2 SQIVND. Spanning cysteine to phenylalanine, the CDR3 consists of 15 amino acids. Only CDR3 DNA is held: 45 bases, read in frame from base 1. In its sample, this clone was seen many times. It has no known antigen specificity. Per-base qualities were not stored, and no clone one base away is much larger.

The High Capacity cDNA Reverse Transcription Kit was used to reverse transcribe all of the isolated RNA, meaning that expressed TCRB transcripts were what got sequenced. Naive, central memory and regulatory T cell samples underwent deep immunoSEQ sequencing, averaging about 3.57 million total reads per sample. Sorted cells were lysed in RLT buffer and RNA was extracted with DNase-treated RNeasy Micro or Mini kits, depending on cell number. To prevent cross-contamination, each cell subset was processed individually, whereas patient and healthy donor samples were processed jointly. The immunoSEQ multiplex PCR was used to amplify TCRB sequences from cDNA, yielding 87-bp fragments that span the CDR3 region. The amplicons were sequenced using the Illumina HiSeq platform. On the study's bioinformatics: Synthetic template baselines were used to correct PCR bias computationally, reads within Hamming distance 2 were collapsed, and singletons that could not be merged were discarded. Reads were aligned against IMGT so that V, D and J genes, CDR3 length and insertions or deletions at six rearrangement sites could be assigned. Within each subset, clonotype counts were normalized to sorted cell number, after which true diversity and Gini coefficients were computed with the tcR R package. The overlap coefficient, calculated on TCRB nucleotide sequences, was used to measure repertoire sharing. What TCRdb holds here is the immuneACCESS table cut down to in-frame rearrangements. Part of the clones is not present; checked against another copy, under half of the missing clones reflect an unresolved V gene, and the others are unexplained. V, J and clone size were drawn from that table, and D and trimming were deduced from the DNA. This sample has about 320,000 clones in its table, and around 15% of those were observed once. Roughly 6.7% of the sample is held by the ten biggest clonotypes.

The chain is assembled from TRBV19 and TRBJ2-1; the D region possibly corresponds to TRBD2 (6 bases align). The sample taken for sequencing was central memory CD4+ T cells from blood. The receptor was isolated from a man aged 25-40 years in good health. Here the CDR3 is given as CASSSPGLIHNEQFF. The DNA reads TGTGCCAGTAGTAGCCCGGGACTGATTCACAATGAGCAGTTCTTC.